The 15 T cell receptor beta chains below were found in one sample sequenced in a study of early T cells in non-severe SARS-CoV-2 infection. TCRdb re-derived calls from the 5' RACE reads in MiXCR, one entry per CDR3 protein. Of over 50,000 distinct CDR3 sequences in the sample, 10% to 13% were seen once. Sequenced input: whole blood. The receptors here all came from an adult who was a healthcare worker with PCR-confirmed SARS-CoV-2 infection or an uninfected control (not recorded which).

This clonotype has at least ten counts. V usage is TRBV10-3 and J usage is TRBJ2-5, with D unresolved. Germline V lookup: CDR1 ENHRY, CDR2 SYGVKD. V dropped 6 bases and J dropped 4 bases, with 6 bases sitting between them. This CDR3 contains 11 residues. The DNA of the CDR3 is TGTGCCATCAGGGAAGGAGAGACCCAGTACTTC. This sequence encodes CAIREGETQYF.

Many counts were recorded for this clonotype. J is TRBJ1-1 and V is TRBV12-3 or TRBV12-4; the D gene is possibly TRBD1 (5 bases). V shed 5 bases and J shed 10 bases, with 20 bases lying between them. This CDR3 comprises 14 residues. For the CDR3, the DNA is TGTGCCAGCAGTCTCGCAGGGCCCCAAGCAGGAGCTTTCTTT. Protein: CASSLAGPQAGAFF.

This clonotype was counted between two and nine times. V and J are TRBV6-4 and TRBJ2-5, with D tentatively TRBD1 or TRBD2 (5 bases each). Germline V lookup: CDR1 MRHNA, CDR2 SNTAGT. Trimming pared 11 bases from V and 5 bases from J, leaving 15 bases between. This CDR3 contains 12 residues. In DNA form, the CDR3 reads TGTGCCGGGACGACAGAGATGGAGACCCAGTACTTC. Its protein is CAGTTEMETQYF.

CDR3 region: CASSIGPAYEQYF. CDR3 DNA: TGTGCCAGCAGCATCGGACCAGCCTACGAGCAGTACTTC. The chain recombines TRBV11-3 with TRBJ2-7, with D uncertain. The CDR3 consists of 13 residues. Trimming took off 5 bases at V and 2 bases at J, with 10 bases between the two ends. Per the germline V gene, CDR1 is SGHNT and CDR2 is YENEEA.

V gene TRBV27 combines with J gene TRBJ2-7; D gene uncertain. With 3 bases removed from V and 2 bases from J, the gap between germline ends came to 8 bases. The CDR3 runs 13 residues. Germline CDR1 and CDR2: MNHEY and SMNVEV (reference sequence). The CDR3 loop is CASSFGHTYEQYF. CDR3 bases: TGTGCCAGCAGTTTTGGGCACACCTACGAGCAGTACTTC.

This clonotype was observed a handful of times. V is TRBV12-3 or TRBV12-4 and J is TRBJ2-5, with D hard to call. Trimming took 2 bases from V and 4 from J, leaving 17 bases between them. The CDR3 contains 16 residues. CDR3 nucleotides: TGTGCCAGCAGTTTAAGGGCTCGTGGGCTTGGAGAGACCCAGTACTTC. Its protein is CASSLRARGLGETQYF.

This clonotype came up a few times. V and J are TRBV2 and TRBJ1-5; 11 bases are a match to TRBD1. Germline CDR1 is SNHLY and CDR2 is FYNNEI. This CDR3 is built from 16 residues. V shed 6 bases and J 1 base; nucleotides not matched to a gene: 5. CDR3 sequence (DNA): TGTGCCAGCAGCCCCGGACAGGGGGCAAGCAATCAGCCCCAGCATTTT. This translates into CASSPGQGASNQPQHF.

This clonotype was counted between two and nine times. One end of the junction varies from germline; a read error may be responsible. The chain employs TRBV28 and TRBJ2-7; possibly TRBD1 for D (5 bases). CDR1 is MDHEN and CDR2 is SYDVKM in the germline V gene. The CDR3 spans 12 residues. CDR3 in amino acids: CASSSSFSQAEF. For the CDR3, the DNA is TGTGCCAGCAGTTCCTCGTTTTCACAGGCGGAATTC.

This clonotype was recorded many times. V usage is TRBV3-1 and J usage is TRBJ1-1, with 7 bases fitting TRBD1. Germline CDR1 LGHDT, CDR2 YNNKEL (reference sequence). CDR3 length equals 14 residues. Trimming at V came to 3 bases and at J to 4 bases, leaving 5 bases not matched to a gene. CDR3 sequence: CASSQNAGGTEAFF. In DNA, the CDR3 is TGTGCCAGCAGCCAGAATGCAGGGGGCACTGAAGCTTTCTTT. Full variable domain (missing parts from reference TRBV3-1 and TRBJ1-1): DTAVSQTPKYLVTQMGNDKSIKCEQNLGHDTMYWYKQDSKKFLKIMFSYNNKELIINETVPNRFSPKSPDKAHLNLHINSLELGDSAVYFCASSQNAGGTEAFFGQGTRLTVV.

The rearrangement uses TRBV27 and TRBJ2-7; 10 bases fit TRBD1. Germline assignment: CDR1 MNHEY and CDR2 SMNVEV (reference sequence). The CDR3 spans 15 residues. The trim removed 3 bases at V and 5 bases at J, leaving 7 bases unmatched. The CDR3, as DNA: TGTGCCAGCAGTTTCTACGGGACAGGGGCGGACGAGCAGTACTTC. This translates into CASSFYGTGADEQYF.

This clonotype has ten or more counts. The V and J genes are TRBV7-2 and TRBJ2-2; TRBD2 agrees at 9 bases. This CDR3 has 15 residues. V was pared by 5 bases and J by 2 bases, with 3 bases of the junction left unmatched. Germline-derived CDR1 and CDR2 are SGHTA and FQGNSA. In DNA form, the CDR3 reads TGTGCCAGCAGCCCTAGCGGGGCAAACACCGGGGAGCTGTTTTTT. Translation gives CASSPSGANTGELFF.

The V gene is TRBV29-1, the J gene TRBJ1-2; TRBD1 is a possible D gene (5 bases). CDR1 and CDR2 from the germline V gene are SQVTM and ANQGSEA. Trimming took 4 bases from V and 8 from J, leaving 8 bases between them. The CDR3 consists of 10 residues. DNA for the CDR3: TGCAGCGTTGGGGGGGACGGCTACACCTTC. This sequence encodes CSVGGDGYTF.

This clonotype was detected many times. The genes are TRBV27 and TRBJ2-5, with D hard to call. Per the germline V gene, CDR1 is MNHEY and CDR2 is SMNVEV (reference sequence). Trimming took off 3 bases at V and 5 bases at J, with 19 bases between the two ends. This CDR3 has 16 residues. CDR3 sequence reads: CASSLFGPRGHETQYF. The CDR3 DNA reads as TGTGCCAGCAGTTTGTTCGGGCCTAGAGGCCATGAGACCCAGTACTTC.

This clonotype was observed a few times. The chain carries TRBV6-5 and TRBJ1-4; 11 nucleotides agree with TRBD1. This CDR3 is 15 amino acids long. Trimming cost V 2 bases and J 7 bases; bases outside gene matches: 3. Looked up from germline, CDR1 is MNHEY and CDR2 is SVGAGI. CDR3 bases: TGTGCCAGCAGTTACATGGGGACAGGGGGTGAAAAACTGTTTTTT. It is translated as CASSYMGTGGEKLFF.

This clonotype was recorded once. This chain connects TRBV28 to TRBJ2-5; 9 bases align to TRBD1. V shed 10 bases, J shed 5 bases, and the junction held 8 bases outside the gene matches. Germline loops: CDR1 MDHEN, CDR2 SYDVKM. CDR3 size: 13 residues. This chain's CDR3 is CAILRTGVETQYF. For the CDR3, the DNA is TGTGCCATCTTGAGGACAGGGGTTGAGACCCAGTACTTC.